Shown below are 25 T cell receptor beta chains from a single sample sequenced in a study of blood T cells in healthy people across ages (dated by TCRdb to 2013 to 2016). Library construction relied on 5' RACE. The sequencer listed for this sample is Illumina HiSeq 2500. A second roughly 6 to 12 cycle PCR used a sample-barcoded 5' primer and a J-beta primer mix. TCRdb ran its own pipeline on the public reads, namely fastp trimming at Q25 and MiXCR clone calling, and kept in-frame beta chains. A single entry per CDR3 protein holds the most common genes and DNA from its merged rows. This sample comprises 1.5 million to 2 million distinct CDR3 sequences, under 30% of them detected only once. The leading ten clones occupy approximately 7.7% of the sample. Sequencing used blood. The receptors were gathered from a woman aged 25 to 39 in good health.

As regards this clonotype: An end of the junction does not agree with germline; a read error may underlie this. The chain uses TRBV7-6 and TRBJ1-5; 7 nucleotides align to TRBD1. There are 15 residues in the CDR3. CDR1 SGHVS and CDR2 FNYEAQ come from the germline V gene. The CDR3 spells CTSSLAGGPNQPQHF. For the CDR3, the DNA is TGTACCAGCAGCTTAGCAGGGGGTCCCAATCAGCCCCAGCATTTT.

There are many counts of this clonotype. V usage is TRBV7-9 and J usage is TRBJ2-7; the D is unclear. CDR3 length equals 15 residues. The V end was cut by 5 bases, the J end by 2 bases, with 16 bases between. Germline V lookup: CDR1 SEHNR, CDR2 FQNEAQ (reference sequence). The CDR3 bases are TGTGCCAGCAGCCCTCCAGTAGTTGGTCCCTACGAGCAGTACTTC. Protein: CASSPPVVGPYEQYF.

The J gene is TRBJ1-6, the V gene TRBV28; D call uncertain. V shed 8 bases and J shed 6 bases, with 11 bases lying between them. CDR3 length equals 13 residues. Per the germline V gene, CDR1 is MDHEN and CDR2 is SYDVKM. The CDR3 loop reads CASVGLFNSPLHF. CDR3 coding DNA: TGTGCCAGCGTAGGCCTGTTTAATTCACCCCTCCACTTT.

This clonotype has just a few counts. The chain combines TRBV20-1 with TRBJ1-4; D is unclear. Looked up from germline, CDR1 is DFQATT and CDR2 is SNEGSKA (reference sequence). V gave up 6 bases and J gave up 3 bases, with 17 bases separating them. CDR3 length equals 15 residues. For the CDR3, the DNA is TGCAGTGCGAGGACCTCACCGGAGCCTAATGAAAAACTGTTTTTT. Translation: CSARTSPEPNEKLFF.

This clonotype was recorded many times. The CDR3 nucleotides are TGTGCCAGCAGTTCAAAGACTAGCGGGCGCTACAATGAGCAGTTCTTC. This gives the protein CASSSKTSGRYNEQFF. This chain connects TRBV12-3 or TRBV12-4 to TRBJ2-1; 10 bases match TRBD2. The V gene end was trimmed by 4 bases and the J gene end by 3 bases; junction bases not matched to a gene: 6. The CDR3 runs 16 residues.

The CDR3 spells CASSNRDRVYDEQYF. The DNA of the CDR3 is TGTGCCAGCAGTAACCGGGACAGGGTTTACGACGAGCAGTACTTC. The gene calls are TRBV12-3 or TRBV12-4 and TRBJ2-7, with 9 bases lining up with TRBD1. Trimming took 5 bases from V and 5 from J; bases not matched to a gene: 10. CDR3 length: 15 amino acids.

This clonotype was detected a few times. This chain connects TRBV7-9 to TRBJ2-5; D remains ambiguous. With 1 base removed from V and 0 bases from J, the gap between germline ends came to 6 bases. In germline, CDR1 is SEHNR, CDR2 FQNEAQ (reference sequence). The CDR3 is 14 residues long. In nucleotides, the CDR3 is TGTGCCAGCAGCTTAGACCGCCACCAAGAGACCCAGTACTTC. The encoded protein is CASSLDRHQETQYF. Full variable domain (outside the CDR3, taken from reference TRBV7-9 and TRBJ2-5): DTGVSQNPRHKITKRGQNVTFRCDPISEHNRLYWYRQTLGQGPEFLTYFQNEAQLEKSRLLSDRFSAERPKGSFSTLEIQRTEQGDSAMYLCASSLDRHQETQYFGPGTRLLVL.

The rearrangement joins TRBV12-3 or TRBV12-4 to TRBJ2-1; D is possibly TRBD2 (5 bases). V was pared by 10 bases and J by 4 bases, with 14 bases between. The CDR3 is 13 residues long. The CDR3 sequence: CATRSGTYNEQFF. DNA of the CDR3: TGTGCCACCCGGAGCGGAACTTACAATGAGCAGTTCTTC.

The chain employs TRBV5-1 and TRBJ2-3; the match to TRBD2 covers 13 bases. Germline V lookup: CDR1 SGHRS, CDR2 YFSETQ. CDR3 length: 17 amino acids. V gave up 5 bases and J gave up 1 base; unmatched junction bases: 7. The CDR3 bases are TGCGCCAGCAGTTGGACTAGCGGGAGATCTGGCACAGATACGCAGTATTTT. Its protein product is CASSWTSGRSGTDTQYF.

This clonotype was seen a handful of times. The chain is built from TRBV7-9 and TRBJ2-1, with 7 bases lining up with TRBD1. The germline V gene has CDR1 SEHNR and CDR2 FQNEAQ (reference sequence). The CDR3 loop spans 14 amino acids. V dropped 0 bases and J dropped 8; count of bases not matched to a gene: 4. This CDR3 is CASSLAYRGDEQFF. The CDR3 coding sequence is TGTGCCAGCAGCTTAGCTTACAGGGGCGATGAGCAGTTCTTC.

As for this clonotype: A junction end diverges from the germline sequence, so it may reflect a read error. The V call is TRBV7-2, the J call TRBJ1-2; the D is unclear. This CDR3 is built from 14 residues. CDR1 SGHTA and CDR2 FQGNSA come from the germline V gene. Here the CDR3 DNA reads TGTGCCAGCAGCAGAAGCACGGCCCTCTATGGCCACACCTTC. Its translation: CASSRSTALYGHTF.

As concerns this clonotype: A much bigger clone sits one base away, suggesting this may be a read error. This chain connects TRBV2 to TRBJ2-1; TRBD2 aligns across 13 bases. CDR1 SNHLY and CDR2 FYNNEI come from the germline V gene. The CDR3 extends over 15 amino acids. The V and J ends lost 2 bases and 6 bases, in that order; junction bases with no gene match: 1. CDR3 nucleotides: TGTGCCAGCAGTGAAAGGACTAGCGGGAGCAATGAGCAGTTCTTC. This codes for CASSERTSGSNEQFF. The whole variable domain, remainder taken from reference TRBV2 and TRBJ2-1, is EPEVTQTPSHQVTQMGQEVILRCVPISNHLYFYWYRQILGQKVEFLVSFYNNEISEKSEIFDDQFSVERPDGSNFTLKIRSTKLEDSAMYFCASSERTSGSNEQFFGPGTRLTVL.

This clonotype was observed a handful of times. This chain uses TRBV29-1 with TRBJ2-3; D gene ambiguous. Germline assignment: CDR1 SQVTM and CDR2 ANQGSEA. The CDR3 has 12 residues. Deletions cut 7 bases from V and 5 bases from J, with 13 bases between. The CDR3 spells CSGGVLGDTQYF. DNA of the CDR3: TGCAGCGGAGGAGTCCTCGGAGATACGCAGTATTTT.

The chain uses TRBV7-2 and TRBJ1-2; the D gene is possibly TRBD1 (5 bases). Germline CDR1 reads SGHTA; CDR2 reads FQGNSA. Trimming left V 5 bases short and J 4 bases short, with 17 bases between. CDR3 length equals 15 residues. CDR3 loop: CASSPRDFSLYGYTF. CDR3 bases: TGTGCCAGCAGCCCCCGGGACTTTTCTCTCTATGGCTACACCTTC. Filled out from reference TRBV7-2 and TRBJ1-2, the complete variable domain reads GAGVSQSPSNKVTEKGKDVELRCDPISGHTALYWYRQSLGQGLEFLIYFQGNSAPDKSGLPSDRFSAERTGGSVSTLTIQRTQQEDSAVYLCASSPRDFSLYGYTFGSGTRLTVV.

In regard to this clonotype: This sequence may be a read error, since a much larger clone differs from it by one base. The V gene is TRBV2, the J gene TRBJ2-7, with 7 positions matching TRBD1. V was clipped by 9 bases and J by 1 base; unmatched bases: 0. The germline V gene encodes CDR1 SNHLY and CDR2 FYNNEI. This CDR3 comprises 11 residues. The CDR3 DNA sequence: TGTGCCAGGGGACAGTCCTACGAGCAGTACTTC. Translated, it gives CARGQSYEQYF.

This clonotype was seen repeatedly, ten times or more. CDR3: CASSTDLSVGEQYF. The CDR3 DNA is TGTGCCAGCAGCACGGATCTTTCGGTCGGCGAGCAGTACTTC. This chain joins TRBV7-9 and TRBJ2-7; no reliable D call. Trimming pared 5 bases from V and 6 bases from J, leaving 17 bases between. This CDR3 comprises 14 residues. Germline V gene sequence: CDR1 SEHNR, CDR2 FQNEAQ (reference sequence).

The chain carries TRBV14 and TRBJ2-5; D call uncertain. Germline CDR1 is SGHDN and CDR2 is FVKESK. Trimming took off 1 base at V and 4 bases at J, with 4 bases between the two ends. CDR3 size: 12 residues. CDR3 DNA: TGTGCCAGCAGCCAAGTCCTAGAGACCCAGTACTTC. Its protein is CASSQVLETQYF.

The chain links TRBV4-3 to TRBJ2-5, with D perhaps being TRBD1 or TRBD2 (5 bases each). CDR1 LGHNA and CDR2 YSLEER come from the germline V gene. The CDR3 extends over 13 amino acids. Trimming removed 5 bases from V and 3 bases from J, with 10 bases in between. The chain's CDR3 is CASSERGEETQYF. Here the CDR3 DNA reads TGCGCCAGCAGCGAAAGAGGGGAAGAGACCCAGTACTTC.

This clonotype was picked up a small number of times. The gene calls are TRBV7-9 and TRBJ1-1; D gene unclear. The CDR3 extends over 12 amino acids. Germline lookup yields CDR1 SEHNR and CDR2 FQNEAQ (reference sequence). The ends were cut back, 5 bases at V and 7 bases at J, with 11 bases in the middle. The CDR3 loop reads CASSPRRIEAFF. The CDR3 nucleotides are TGTGCCAGCAGCCCCCGGCGAATTGAAGCTTTCTTT. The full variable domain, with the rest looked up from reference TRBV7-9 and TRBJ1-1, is DTGVSQNPRHKITKRGQNVTFRCDPISEHNRLYWYRQTLGQGPEFLTYFQNEAQLEKSRLLSDRFSAERPKGSFSTLEIQRTEQGDSAMYLCASSPRRIEAFFGQGTRLTVV.

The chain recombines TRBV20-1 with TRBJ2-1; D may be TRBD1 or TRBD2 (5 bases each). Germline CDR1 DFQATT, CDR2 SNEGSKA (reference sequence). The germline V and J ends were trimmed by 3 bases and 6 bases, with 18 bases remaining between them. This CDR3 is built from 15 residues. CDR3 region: CSARETRGRANEQFF. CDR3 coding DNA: TGCAGTGCTAGGGAAACTAGGGGCAGGGCCAATGAGCAGTTCTTC.

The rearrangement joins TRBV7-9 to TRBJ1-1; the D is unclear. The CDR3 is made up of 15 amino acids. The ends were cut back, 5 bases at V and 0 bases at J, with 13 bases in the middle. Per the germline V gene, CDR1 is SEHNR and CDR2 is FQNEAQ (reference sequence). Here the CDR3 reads CASSLFGGVNTEAFF. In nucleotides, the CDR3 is TGTGCCAGCAGCCTTTTCGGCGGTGTGAACACTGAAGCTTTCTTT.

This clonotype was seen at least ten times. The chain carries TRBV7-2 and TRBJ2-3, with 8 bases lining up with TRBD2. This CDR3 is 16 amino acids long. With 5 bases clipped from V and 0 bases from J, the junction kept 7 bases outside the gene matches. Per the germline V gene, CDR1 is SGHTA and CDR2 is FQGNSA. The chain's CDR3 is CASSGRAGASTDTQYF. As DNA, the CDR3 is TGTGCCAGCAGCGGACGAGCGGGAGCCAGCACAGATACGCAGTATTTT.

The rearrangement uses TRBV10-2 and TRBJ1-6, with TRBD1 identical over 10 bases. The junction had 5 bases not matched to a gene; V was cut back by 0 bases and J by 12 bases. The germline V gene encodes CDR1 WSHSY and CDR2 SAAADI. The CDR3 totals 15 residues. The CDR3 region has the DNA TGCGCCAGCAGTGAGTCGGGGACAGGGGTTTTACCCCTCCACTTT. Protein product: CASSESGTGVLPLHF.

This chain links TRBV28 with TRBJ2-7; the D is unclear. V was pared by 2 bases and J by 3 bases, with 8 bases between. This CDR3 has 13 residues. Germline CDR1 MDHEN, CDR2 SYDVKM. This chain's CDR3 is CASSLVHRYEQYF. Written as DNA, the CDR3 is TGTGCCAGCAGTTTAGTACACCGCTACGAGCAGTACTTC.

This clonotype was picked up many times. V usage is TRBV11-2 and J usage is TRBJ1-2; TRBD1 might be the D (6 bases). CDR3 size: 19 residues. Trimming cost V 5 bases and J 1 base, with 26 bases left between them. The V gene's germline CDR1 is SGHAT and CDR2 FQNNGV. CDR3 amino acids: CASSPRPTGTKGLNYGYTF. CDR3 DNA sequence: TGTGCCAGCAGCCCCAGACCTACAGGGACGAAAGGCCTTAACTATGGCTACACCTTC.